This entry concerns a single TCR beta chain. Germline V CDR1 and CDR2: SGDLS, YYNGEE. The CDR3 sequence is 16 residues long. V lost 0 bases and J lost 5; bases outside the gene matches: 11. These data are taken from a study of T-cell reconstitution after alpha-beta-depleted transplantation in children. The TCRbeta library incorporated unique molecular identifiers. MiXCR was run by TCRdb on the PCR reads, yielding one entry per CDR3 protein. The table lists some 600,000 distinct CDR3 sequences, 10% to 15% of them singletons. This TCR was recovered from a male patient under 18 who had a stem cell transplant for acute myeloid leukemia, so the T cells may come from the graft donor. Sequences were derived from PBMCs, mostly from graft donor cells, sampled 360 days after TCRalphabeta/CD19-depleted stem cell transplant. The J gene is TRBJ2-7, the V gene TRBV9; 7 nucleotides align to TRBD2. This chain's CDR3 is CASSVDTIGDYDEQYF. CDR3 nucleotide sequence: TGTGCCAGCAGCGTAGACACCATCGGGGACTACGACGAGCAGTACTTC. Looking up the rest from reference TRBV9 and TRBJ2-7 gives the full variable domain: DSGVTQTPKHLITATGQRVTLRCSPRSGDLSVYWYQQSLDQGLQFLIQYYNGEERAKGNILERFSAQQFPDLHSELNLSSLELGDSALYFCASSVDTIGDYDEQYFGPGTRLTVT.